Only a few counts were recorded for the clone carrying this T cell receptor beta chain. The antigen remains undetermined. These data belong to a study of early T cells in non-severe SARS-CoV-2 infection. CDR3 length: 15 amino acids. Per the germline V gene, CDR1 is DFQATT and CDR2 is SNEGSKA (reference sequence). Trimming took 6 bases from V and 6 from J, leaving 21 bases between them. Findings of the study overall: VDJdb matching favored anti-spike CD8 responses, missing private and CD4 specificities.

TCRdb used MiXCR to reprocess the 5' RACE reads, holding one entry per CDR3 protein. The repertoire consists of roughly 53,000 distinct CDR3 sequences, with 8.7% occurring once and the leading ten covering 3.9%. This chain links TRBV20-1 with TRBJ2-1; tentatively, D is TRBD2 (5 bases). The clonotype was recovered from an adult who was a healthcare worker with PCR-confirmed SARS-CoV-2 infection or an uninfected control (not recorded which). Sequences were derived from whole blood, sampled at baseline. CDR3 nucleotide sequence: TGCAGTGCCCAACGGCTAGGGAGTAGTGGCAATGAGCAGTTCTTC. The encoded protein is CSAQRLGSSGNEQFF.